These 2 T cell receptor beta chains came from one sample sequenced in a study of T cell responses to AZD1222 COVID-19 vaccine. Libraries were prepared by immunoSEQ multiplex PCR; TCRdb keeps only in-frame clonotypes and omits some of them. The table records under 150,000 clones, about 90% of them present only once. The material was peripheral blood, obtained 28 days after the second AZD1222 dose. Receptors originate from an adult who received the AZD1222 COVID-19 vaccine.

This chain links TRBV5-4 with TRBJ2-1; D might be TRBD2 (5 bases). CDR1 is SGHNT, CDR2 YYREEE, per germline (reference sequence). The CDR3 extends over 14 amino acids. Trimming shortened V by 4 bases and J by 5 bases, and 13 bases separated the two germline ends. In DNA form, the CDR3 reads TGTGCCAGCAGCGATCGGAGGAGAGACAATGAGCAGTTCTTC. Protein product: CASSDRRRDNEQFF.

V is TRBV5-8 and J is TRBJ1-6; D gene unclear. Germline loops: CDR1 SGHTS, CDR2 YDEGEE. The CDR3 is 14 residues long. The germline V and J ends were trimmed by 7 bases and 6 bases, with 14 bases remaining between them. The CDR3 region has the DNA TGTGCCAGCCCCATTGGGCTGTCTAATTCACCCCTCCACTTT. This translates into CASPIGLSNSPLHF.